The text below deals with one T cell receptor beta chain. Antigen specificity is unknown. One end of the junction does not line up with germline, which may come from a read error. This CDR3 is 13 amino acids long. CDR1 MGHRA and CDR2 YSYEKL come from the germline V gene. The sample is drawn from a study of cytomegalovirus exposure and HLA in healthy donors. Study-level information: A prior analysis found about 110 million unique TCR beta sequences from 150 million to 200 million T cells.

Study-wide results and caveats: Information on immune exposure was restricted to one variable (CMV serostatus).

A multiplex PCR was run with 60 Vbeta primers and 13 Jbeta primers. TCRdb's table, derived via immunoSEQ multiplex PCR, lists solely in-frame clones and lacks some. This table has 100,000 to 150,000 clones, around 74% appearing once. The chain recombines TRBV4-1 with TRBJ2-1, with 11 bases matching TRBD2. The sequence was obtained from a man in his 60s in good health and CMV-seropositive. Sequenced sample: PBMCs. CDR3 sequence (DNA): TGCGCCAGCAGCCAAGGTACTAGCGGGAGCCCGGTCTTC. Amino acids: CASSQGTSGSPVF.